Listed below are T cell receptor beta chains from one sample, sequenced in a study of cytomegalovirus exposure and HLA in healthy donors. Method: immunoSEQ multiplex PCR; TCRdb's copy keeps in-frame clones and lacks some. The data show about 170,000 clones, 85% seen once. The sample consisted of PBMCs. These receptors were obtained from a boy under 10 years old in good health and CMV-seronegative. CDR3s include the opening cysteine and the closing phenylalanine or tryptophan. D genes are given only for firm matches. Rows give clone size only sometimes, using once, few, many, or a class for an expanded clone.

V	size	D	J	CDR3	DNA
TRBV5-1	.	.	TRBJ1-1	CASSQGQRTAFF	TGCGCCAGCAGCCAAGGACAGCGGACGGCTTTCTTT
TRBV5-5	.	.	TRBJ2-4	CASSFLTGQEAKNIQYF	TGTGCCAGCAGCTTTCTGACAGGCCAAGAAGCCAAAAACATTCAGTACTTC
TRBV2	few	.	TRBJ1-5	CASRADRSNQPQHF	TGTGCCAGCAGGGCCGACAGGAGCAATCAGCCCCAGCATTTT
TRBV6-5	few	TRBD1	TRBJ1-5	CASSYSGGKDQPQHF	TGTGCCAGCAGTTACTCAGGGGGCAAGGATCAGCCCCAGCATTTT
TRBV27	.	TRBD2	TRBJ2-2	CASSLSRGLADTGELFF	TGTGCCAGCAGCCTTTCGAGGGGACTAGCGGACACCGGGGAGCTGTTTTTT
TRBV10-2	.	TRBD1	TRBJ1-6	CASSETGGFNSPLHF	TGCGCCAGCAGTGAGACAGGGGGTTTCAATTCACCCCTCCACTTT
TRBV9	.	.	TRBJ1-5	CATKRNRGNFCNQPQHF	TGTGCCACCAAGAGAAACAGAGGGAATTTCTGCAATCAGCCCCAGCATTTT
TRBV7-9	.	.	TRBJ1-2	CASSSQDSYGYTF	TGTGCCAGCAGCTCTCAGGACAGCTATGGCTACACCTTC
TRBV18	.	.	TRBJ2-7	CASRQENRGYEQYF	TGTGCCAGCCGGCAGGAAAATCGGGGCTACGAGCAGTACTTC
TRBV5-6	.	.	TRBJ2-3	CASSWTVSRGGTDTQYF	TGTGCCAGCAGCTGGACCGTGAGTAGGGGCGGCACAGATACGCAGTATTTT